This T cell receptor beta chain was recorded in a study of blood T cell repertoires in COVID-19. Background on the study: Specimens from acute and convalescent COVID-19 originated in the United States, Italy and Spain.

Recovery meant two consecutive negative NP/OP PCR tests, professional clearance, or resolved symptoms. Trimming removed 4 bases from V and 7 bases from J; junction bases left unmatched: 15. The CDR3 extends over 17 amino acids. The V gene's germline CDR1 is SGHRS and CDR2 YFSETQ. TCRdb's copy holds only in-frame clones and misses some; the assay was immunoSEQ multiplex PCR. The data contain 190,000 or so clones, about 83% of them singletons. Sequenced sample: PBMCs or T cells enriched from blood (not recorded which). The genes are TRBV5-1 and TRBJ1-1; 11 bases are shared with TRBD1. The source is a woman in her thirties who had recovered from COVID-19. The CDR3 loop reads CASSLYGTGGMIDEAFF. The CDR3 region has the DNA TGCGCCAGCAGCCTATACGGGACAGGGGGGATGATTGATGAAGCTTTCTTT.